The source of this T cell receptor beta chain is a study of cytomegalovirus exposure and HLA in healthy donors (dated by TCRdb to about 2017). Turning to the overall study: An earlier analysis of approximately 600 of the donors reported 250 to 350 Gb of sequence data and some 100 million unique TCR beta sequences from about 200 million T cells. About 280 gigabases of sequencing data and around 90 million unique TCR sequences made up an early release that covered fewer than 650 HLA-typed donors. The genetic ancestry cluster associated with self-reported Caucasian donors included 80% to 90% of the approximately 410 genotyped donors. The study aimed to test whether cataloging public T cell receptors could reveal signatures of past pathogen exposure. The study profiled the T cell repertoires of about 720 subjects by immunosequencing and related them to cytomegalovirus serostatus. Besides the first cohort of around 700 subjects, a separate validation cohort made up of 95 to 150 different subjects was used. The study combined high-throughput TCR immunosequencing, statistical association of individual TCRs with disease status, and machine learning to predict cytomegalovirus infection status. To study patterns of TCR occurrence, a later analysis re-analyzed previously published TCR beta repertoires from 666 donors and added high-resolution HLA genotyping. Rather than using new phenotypic data, the later analysis identified candidate immune exposures from TCR beta sequences and from how often those sequences occurred across donors. In an earlier analysis of 500 to 650 of the donors, high-throughput TCR beta sequencing was used to judge whether each TCR beta V gene segment behaved as functional or pseudogenic. Donor age, sex, ethnicity and CMV serostatus were collected together with the repertoire data. In a later genetic analysis, genome-wide SNP genotypes for about three fifths of the roughly 670 donors were used, and that subset was treated as a discovery cohort. Every repertoire in the discovery cohort had been generated on one and the same sequencing platform. HLA typing included class I and class II loci at four-digit resolution. The number of typed donors differed by locus: about 620-630 for A, B, C, DRB1 and DQB1; approximately 540 for DQA1; about 600 for DPA1; and some 430 for DPB1. Roughly 5 DR-DQ haplotypes were handled as single units for association and clustering, since linkage in the cohort was strong. Across about 380 genotyped donors of the cohort, an average of about 240,000 unique TCR beta nucleotide sequences per donor were sequenced, and 15% to 20% of those sequences were non-productive.

The cohort was made up of 500 to 800 healthy bone marrow donors. At the time of sampling, every cohort member was nominally healthy, though immune exposures that went unrecorded were likely present. The donor tested CMV seropositive, placing the donor among the 310 or so seropositive members of the cohort. A peripheral blood sample was provided by each donor, and peripheral blood mononuclear cells were used for TCR beta sequencing. Genomic DNA was extracted from the blood cell samples with the Qiagen DNeasy Blood Extraction Kit. Results and caveats for the whole study, not just this receptor: In a later analysis, several top co-occurrence clusters were reported to appear linked to parvovirus B19, influenza, CMV and Epstein-Barr virus. Broadly in line with IMGT annotations, most TCR beta V segments showed up in productive rearrangements about 87% or about 30% of the time in an earlier analysis of several hundred of the donors. At a false discovery rate of 0.05, a later analysis linked 15,000 to 20,000 TCR beta sequences to specific HLA alleles. While some public TCRs were present in many individuals, most TCR sequences turned up only very rarely across donors. The presence/absence analyses assumed that sequencing depth was roughly uniform across donors, and that assumption may not be true. Because counts were too low, 15 or so rarely observed V segments, including chromosome 9 orphons, were excluded from the earlier analysis of a few hundred of the donors. The study listed 164 TCR beta chains as associated with cytomegalovirus. In a later analysis, most CMV-associated TCR beta chains were found to appear HLA-restricted, with HLA associations seemingly driven largely by CMV exposure. According to a later genetic analysis, donors in an Asian-associated ancestry cluster had fewer N-insertions in productive TCRs than the roughly 700-donor mean. Strong co-occurrence of HLA alleles, especially DR and DQ, made assigning TCR associations to individual alleles difficult. In this cohort, only TCR beta chains were sequenced, and detectable features were limited by the absence of alpha or paired-chain data. Some IMGT-functional V segments, including TRBV6-2 and TRBV6-3, could not be told apart with the 87-base-pair reads, so those segments were excluded. In a later analysis, HLA-associated TCR beta chains were found to be more clonally expanded and to have lower generation probabilities than equally common non-associated chains. A cluster of highly shared sequence variants was judged likely to represent a technical artifact of the sequencing pipeline. In a later genetic analysis, a missense DCLRE1C variant was associated with V-gene and J-gene trimming of TCR beta chains, and the association was replicated in an independent cohort. HLA typing was unavailable for some donors at each locus, so association tests used only the typed subset. Correlated functional status among segregating V segments might reflect linkage disequilibrium, but an unknown experimental factor could not be ruled out. In vitro tests confirmed that a few of the cytomegalovirus-associated TCR beta chains recognize cytomegalovirus antigens. The authors suggested that the approach could potentially be generalized to other disease states and immunological phenotypes. In a later analysis, the rate of TCR association differed among HLA loci, with DRB1 alleles having the most associated TCRs and HLA-C alleles having the fewest. Immune exposure information for the cohort was limited to CMV serostatus. A further reported finding was that TCR beta sequences accurately predicted the HLA-A and HLA-B alleles for most subjects in the first cohort. Cytomegalovirus status was reported to be diagnosed by the classifier with high specificity and sensitivity in both the original and validation cohorts.

The germline V and J ends show losses of 0 bases and 2 bases respectively, and no gene match explains 1 base of the junction. Sequences ENHRY (CDR1) and SYGVKD (CDR2) are obtained from the germline V gene. From the cysteine through the phenylalanine, the CDR3 covers 15 amino acids. Solely the CDR3 DNA is kept, with 45 bases framed from the first base. Libraries were constructed by the immunoSEQ multiplex PCR assay. For the multiplex PCR, a mixture combining 60 forward primers for TCR Vbeta segments and 13 reverse primers for TCR Jbeta segments was used. A multiplex PCR assay on genomic DNA amplified the CDR3 region of rearranged TCR beta genes. On the Illumina HiSeq System, the amplified TCR beta libraries were sequenced as 87-base-pair reads. In the authors' own workflow: A later analysis counted some 74 million unique TCR beta chains across the 500 to 850 repertoires, and roughly 10 million of these chains were shared by at least two donors. Raw reads were error-corrected and collapsed into unique sequences with a nearest-neighbor algorithm that merged closely related sequences to remove PCR and sequencing errors. CDR3 sequences were aligned to IMGT reference sequences to assign V, D and J gene segments. Each retained sequence needed at least a six-nucleotide match to both a V gene segment and a J gene segment. A rearrangement was called productive if the CDR3 had no stop codons and remained in frame with V and J, and every other rearrangement was called non-productive. CDR3 was defined by IMGT convention, running from the second conserved V-encoded cysteine to the conserved J-encoded phenylalanine. The earlier analysis of fewer than 750 of the donors excluded sequences that lacked an unambiguous match to a single V gene segment. An earlier analysis of fewer than 750 of the donors called V segments functional above 56.7% productive rearrangements and segregating when the between-donor standard deviation exceeded 5%. A statistical classification framework was built to diagnose cytomegalovirus status from the catalog of TCR beta chain sequences. V and J gene assignment, in a later analysis, came from comparing TCR nucleotide sequences with IMGT/GENE-DB human TR gene sequences. The TCRdist pipeline was used in a later analysis to assign CDR3 sequences and most-parsimonious VDJ recombination scenarios. In a later analysis, each TCR beta chain was defined by its CDR3 amino acid sequence together with its V-gene family, and reads without a unique V-gene family were excluded. As a way to deal with suspected cross-contamination and a sequencing artifact, a later analysis dropped 450 to 700 nucleotide sequences that were highly shared and had low generation probability. For each public chain, a later analysis derived a clonal expansion index from normalized ranks of inferred template counts within each repertoire. In a later analysis, generation probabilities were computed using a VDJ recombination model fitted to out-of-frame rearrangements, and the results were checked against IGoR. Hypergeometric tests were used in a later analysis to score TCR-TCR, TCR-HLA and TCR-CMV co-occurrence, with a repertoire-size bias correction applied to the TCR pairs. In a later analysis, false discovery rates were estimated by permuting HLA or CMV assignments 20 times. A later analysis grouped co-occurring TCRs with DBSCAN, adding TCRdist sequence similarity when clustering within HLA-allele-positive subsets. Repertoires with fewer than 30,000 or more than 120,000 public chains, plus five repertoires with anomalous nucleotide sharing, were excluded from co-occurrence clustering. Not all clones reach the TCRdb copy of this immuneACCESS table, which keeps in-frame sequences only. Checked studies attribute under half of the gap to unresolved V genes and leave the rest unexplained. V, J and clone size are those of that table, while D and trimming were read from the DNA. The sample contains about 150,000 clones, roughly 81% of them found a single time. Jointly, the top ten make up around 2.5% of the sample.

About this clone: This receptor's antigen is unknown. No qualities accompany the bases; no much larger clone lies one base away.

The chain joins TRBV10-3 to TRBJ2-5, and TRBD2 matches 9 of the central bases. Input material: PBMCs. The sequence came from a man in his thirties or forties in good health and CMV-seropositive. The nucleotides read TGTGCCATCAGTGAGTCAGCGGGGGGTCAAGAGACCCAGTACTTC. Translated, it reads CAISESAGGQETQYF.